The sequence of this T cell receptor (beta chain) was determined in a study of OX40 agonist ivuxolimab in advanced cancers. This table comes from immunoSEQ multiplex PCR, and its TCRdb copy is limited to in-frame clones, with some not included. The sample carries fewer than 75,000 clones, 65% to 85% recorded once. The CDR3 runs to 16 residues. The germline V gene has CDR1 SEHNR and CDR2 FQNEAQ (reference sequence). The V gene end was trimmed by 1 base and the J gene end by 4 bases; junction bases not matched to a gene: 8. The source material was CD4+ or CD8+ T cells sorted from blood, sampled in a trial of the OX40 agonist ivuxolimab. This clonotype originated in an adult with an advanced solid tumor such as melanoma, head and neck, liver or kidney cancer. V and J are TRBV7-9 and TRBJ2-5; 8 bases map to TRBD2. In DNA, the CDR3 is TGTGCCAGCAGCTTAGTGGCTAGCGGGTTCCGAGAGACCCAGTACTTC. Translating gives CASSLVASGFRETQYF.